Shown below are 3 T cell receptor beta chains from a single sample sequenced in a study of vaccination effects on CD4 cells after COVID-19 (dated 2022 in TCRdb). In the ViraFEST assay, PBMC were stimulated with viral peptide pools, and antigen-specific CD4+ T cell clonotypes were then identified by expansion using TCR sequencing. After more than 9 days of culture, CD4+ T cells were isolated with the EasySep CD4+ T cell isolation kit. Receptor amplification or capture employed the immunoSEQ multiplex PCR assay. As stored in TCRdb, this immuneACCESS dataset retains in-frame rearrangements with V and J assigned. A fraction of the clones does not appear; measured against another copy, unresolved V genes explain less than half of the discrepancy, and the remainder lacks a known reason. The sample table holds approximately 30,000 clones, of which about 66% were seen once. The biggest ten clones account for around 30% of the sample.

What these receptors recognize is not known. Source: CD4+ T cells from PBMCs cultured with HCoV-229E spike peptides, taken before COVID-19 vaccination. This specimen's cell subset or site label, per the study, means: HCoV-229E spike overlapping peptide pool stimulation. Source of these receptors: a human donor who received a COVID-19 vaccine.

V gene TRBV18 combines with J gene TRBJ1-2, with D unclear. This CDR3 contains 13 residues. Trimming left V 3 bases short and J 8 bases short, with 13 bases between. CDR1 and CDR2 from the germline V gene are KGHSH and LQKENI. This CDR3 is CASSPADSRGYTF. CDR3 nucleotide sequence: TGTGCCAGCTCACCGGCGGACTCGAGAGGCTACACCTTC.

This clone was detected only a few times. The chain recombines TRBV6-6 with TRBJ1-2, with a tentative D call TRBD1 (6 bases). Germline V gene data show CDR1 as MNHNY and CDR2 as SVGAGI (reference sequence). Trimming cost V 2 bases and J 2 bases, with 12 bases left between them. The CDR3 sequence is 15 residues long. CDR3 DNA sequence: TGTGCCAGCAGTTACCAAGATCAGGGGAACTATGGCTACACCTTC. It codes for CASSYQDQGNYGYTF.

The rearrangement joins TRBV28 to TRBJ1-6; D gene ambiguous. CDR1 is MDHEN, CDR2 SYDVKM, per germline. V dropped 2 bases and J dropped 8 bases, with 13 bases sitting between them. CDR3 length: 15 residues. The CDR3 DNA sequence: TGTGCCAGCAGTTTAGGGGTTGCTGGGGATTCACCCCTCCACTTT. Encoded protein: CASSLGVAGDSPLHF.